This TCR beta chain was obtained from a study of shared clonotypes between healthy human individuals. Notes on the study in general: It was anticipated that sequencing depth would influence how many clonotypes donors shared. Non-shared clonotypes displayed generation probabilities falling below those of clonotypes present in all four donors. Four donors held 5% to 5.5% of naive CD4 clonotypes in common. Blood alone was sampled, and tissue repertoires likely differ.

The method was immunoSEQ multiplex PCR; TCRdb's version includes in-frame clones alone and lacks a portion of them. The sample records more than 2 million clones, about 95% being singletons. Of note for this clone: Its antigen is not known.

The germline V gene has CDR1 SGHVS and CDR2 FNYEAQ. The CDR3 extends over 12 amino acids. The V and J ends lost 10 bases and 6 bases, in that order; junction bases with no gene match: 4. Terminally differentiated effector memory CD45RA+ cells were left out of the naive CD8 fraction, which was CD45RO-negative and positively selected for CCR7. The source material was naive CD8+ T cells sorted from blood. The gene calls are TRBV7-6 and TRBJ2-2; 8 nucleotides line up with TRBD1. The TCR was taken from a man between 18 and 29 years old in good health. The DNA of the CDR3 is TGTGCCATCACAGGGGGAGCCGGGGAGCTGTTTTTT. Protein product: CAITGGAGELFF.